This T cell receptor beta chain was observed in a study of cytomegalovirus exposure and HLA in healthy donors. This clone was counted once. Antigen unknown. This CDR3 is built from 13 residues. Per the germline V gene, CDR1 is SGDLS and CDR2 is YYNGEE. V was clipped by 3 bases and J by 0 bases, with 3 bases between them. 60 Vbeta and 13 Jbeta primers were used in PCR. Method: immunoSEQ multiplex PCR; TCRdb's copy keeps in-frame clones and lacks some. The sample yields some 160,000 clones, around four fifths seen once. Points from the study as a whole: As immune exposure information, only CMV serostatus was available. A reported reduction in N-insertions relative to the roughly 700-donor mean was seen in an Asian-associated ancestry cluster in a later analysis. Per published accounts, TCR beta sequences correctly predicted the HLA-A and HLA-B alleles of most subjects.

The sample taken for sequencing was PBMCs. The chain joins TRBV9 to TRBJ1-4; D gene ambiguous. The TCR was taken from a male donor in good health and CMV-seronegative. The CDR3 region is CASSGATNEKLFF. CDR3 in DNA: TGTGCCAGCAGCGGAGCAACTAATGAAAAACTGTTTTTT.